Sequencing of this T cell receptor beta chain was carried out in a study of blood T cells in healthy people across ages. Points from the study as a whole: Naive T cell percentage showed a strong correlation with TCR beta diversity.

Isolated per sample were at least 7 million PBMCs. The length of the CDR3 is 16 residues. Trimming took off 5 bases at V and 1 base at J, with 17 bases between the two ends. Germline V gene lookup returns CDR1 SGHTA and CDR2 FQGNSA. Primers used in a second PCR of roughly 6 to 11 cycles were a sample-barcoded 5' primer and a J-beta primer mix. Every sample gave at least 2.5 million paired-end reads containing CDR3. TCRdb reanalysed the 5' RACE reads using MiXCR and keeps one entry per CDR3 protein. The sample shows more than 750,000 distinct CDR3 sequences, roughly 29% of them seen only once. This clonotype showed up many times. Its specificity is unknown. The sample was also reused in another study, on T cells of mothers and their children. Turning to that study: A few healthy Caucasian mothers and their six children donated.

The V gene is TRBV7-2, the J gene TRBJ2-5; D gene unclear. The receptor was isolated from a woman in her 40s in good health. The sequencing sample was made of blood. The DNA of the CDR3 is TGTGCCAGCAGCACGGACGGGTCCTTTTTCCAAGAGACCCAGTACTTC. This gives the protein CASSTDGSFFQETQYF.